The 9 T cell receptor beta chains reported below all come from one sample, sequenced in a study of cytomegalovirus exposure and HLA in healthy donors. Here immunoSEQ multiplex PCR was the method, and the copy in TCRdb shows in-frame clones only, minus some. Of roughly 86,000 clones listed, 95% to 97% are singletons. The sample comprised PBMCs. The receptors here all came from a man younger than 35 in good health and CMV-seropositive.

V and J are TRBV27 and TRBJ1-2, with D perhaps TRBD1 (6 bases). The CDR3 spans 13 residues. The germline V and J ends were trimmed by 6 bases and 2 bases, with 10 bases remaining between them. Germline V gives CDR1 MNHEY, CDR2 SMNVEV (reference sequence). The CDR3 region is CASRIDRNYGYTF. CDR3 nucleotides: TGTGCCAGCAGAATAGACAGGAACTATGGCTACACCTTC.

The rearrangement joins TRBV6-5 to TRBJ2-7; 7 nucleotides align to TRBD2. The length of the CDR3 is 15 residues. V was pared by 0 bases and J by 5 bases, with 7 bases of the junction left unmatched. The germline V gene encodes CDR1 MNHEY and CDR2 SVGAGI. CDR3 nucleotides: TGTGCCAGCAGTTACTCGGTCGGCGGGAGCGACGAGCAGTACTTC. This gives the protein CASSYSVGGSDEQYF.

The chain recombines TRBV5-4 with TRBJ2-5; 11 bases line up with TRBD2. The J segment lost 4 bases and the V segment lost 2 bases, leaving 7 bases of the junction unmatched. The germline V gene has CDR1 SGHNT and CDR2 YYREEE (reference sequence). The length of the CDR3 is 16 residues. The CDR3 region is CASSFNRLAGRETQYF. CDR3 sequence (DNA): TGTGCCAGCAGCTTTAACAGACTAGCGGGACGAGAGACCCAGTACTTC. Based on the CDR3 plus reference TRBV5-4 and TRBJ2-5, the full variable domain is ETGVTQSPTHLIKTRGQQVTLRCSSQSGHNTVSWYQQALGQGPQFIFQYYREEENGRGNFPPRFSGLQFPNYSSELNVNALELDDSALYLCASSFNRLAGRETQYFGPGTRLLVL.

The genes are TRBV10-3 and TRBJ1-1; D possibly corresponds to TRBD1 (6 bases). V dropped 2 bases and J dropped 1 base, with 14 bases sitting between them. The CDR3 loop spans 16 amino acids. Germline lookup yields CDR1 ENHRY and CDR2 SYGVKD. DNA of the CDR3: TGTGCCATCAGTGAGCAGGGACACCGCCCGAACACTGAAGCTTTCTTT. This codes for CAISEQGHRPNTEAFF.

This rearrangement joins TRBV4-1 to TRBJ1-4; 9 nucleotides match TRBD1. J was trimmed by 8 bases and V by 8 bases; bases with no gene match: 12. The CDR3 length is 15 residues. Germline-derived CDR1 and CDR2 are MGHRA and YSYEKL. The CDR3 coding sequence is TGCGCCAGCCGATCATACAGGGGGCAGGGGGAAAAACTGTTTTTT. This codes for CASRSYRGQGEKLFF.

This clone was seen once. This chain joins TRBV7-3 and TRBJ2-5; 7 bases agree with TRBD2. The CDR3 has 12 amino acids. The V gene's germline CDR1 is SGHTA and CDR2 FQGTGA. J gave up 14 bases and V 5 bases, and 11 bases lay outside the gene matches. CDR3 loop: CASSQTSGTTYF. The CDR3 DNA reads TGTGCCAGCAGCCAGACTTCCGGGACTACCTACTTC.

The chain has TRBV5-1 and TRBJ2-2; perhaps TRBD2 as D (5 bases). Germline CDR1 reads SGHRS; CDR2 reads YFSETQ. This CDR3 is 14 amino acids long. V lost 6 bases and J lost 7, with 16 bases in between. Here the CDR3 reads CASMIWGDHGELFF. CDR3 in DNA: TGCGCCAGCATGATCTGGGGAGACCACGGGGAGCTGTTTTTT.

The rearrangement joins TRBV19 to TRBJ2-1; D not certain. Germline CDR1 LNHDA, CDR2 SQIVND (reference sequence). This CDR3 has 15 amino acids. V lost 5 bases and J lost 5, with 16 bases in between. The CDR3 protein is CASSPHLPVNNEQFF. The CDR3 nucleotides read TGTGCCAGTAGTCCCCACTTACCCGTAAACAATGAGCAGTTCTTC.

The chain links TRBV5-1 to TRBJ2-5; D is uncertain. This CDR3 contains 14 residues. Trimming removed 0 bases at V and 5 bases at J, with 11 bases between. CDR1 SGHRS and CDR2 YFSETQ come from the germline V gene. The chain's CDR3 is CASSLGAASETQYF. CDR3 coding DNA: TGCGCCAGCAGCTTGGGCGCCGCTTCCGAGACCCAGTACTTC.